This is a list of T cell receptor beta chains from one sample in a study of cytomegalovirus exposure and HLA in healthy donors. Method: immunoSEQ multiplex PCR; TCRdb's copy keeps in-frame clones and lacks some. The table shows roughly 100,000 clones, with around 79% occurring only once. Sequencing input: PBMCs. Every receptor here comes from a woman in her forties in good health and CMV-seronegative. Both conserved end residues are trimmed from each CDR3.

TRBJ1-6,TRBV27,ASSWGQNNSPLH
TRBJ2-2,TRBV28,ASSFPPGTGDTGELF
TRBJ2-5,TRBV27,ASSITLAVQETQY
TRBJ2-1,TRBV6-6,ASNAQGAYNEQF
TRBJ2-2,TRBV7-9,ASSFWGGANTGELF
TRBJ2-7,TRBV7-9,SSSLVGQISSYEQY
TRBJ2-5,TRBV19,ASSISISSPETQY
TRBJ1-2,TRBV4-2,ASSQDPAGPYGYT
TRBJ2-7,TRBV29-1,SVEGQGAYEQY
TRBJ2-7,TRBV5-5,ASSFSLWSTYEQY
TRBJ2-7,TRBV19,ASSRGQGAYEQY
TRBJ1-6,TRBV4-3,ASSRLSQGPPLFDNSPLH
TRBJ1-1,TRBV7-9,ASSLGGAVTEAF
TRBJ2-7,TRBV27,ASSLRGLGTLGYEQY
TRBJ2-7,TRBV2,ASMRVTNSYEQY
TRBJ1-5,TRBV18,ASSDSTGLGGNQPQH
TRBJ2-2,TRBV11-3,ASSSARFGELF
TRBJ2-7,TRBV5-6,ASRRRQDRGFYEQY
TRBJ1-3,TRBV2,ASTNGVSGNTIY
TRBJ1-2,TRBV7-9,ASSVQGNYGYT
TRBJ2-3,TRBV7-8,ASSFRLAGPDTQY
TRBJ1-5,TRBV9,ASSVGQGSNQPQH
TRBJ2-7,TRBV28,ASSLGTLGHEQY
TRBJ2-4,TRBV10-3,AISWTSGGQNIQY
TRBJ2-1,TRBV6-6,ASSYLAGGHNEQF
TRBJ1-2,TRBV6-6,ASSTRGGNYGYT
TRBJ2-3,TRBV13,ASSLGTGVDTQY